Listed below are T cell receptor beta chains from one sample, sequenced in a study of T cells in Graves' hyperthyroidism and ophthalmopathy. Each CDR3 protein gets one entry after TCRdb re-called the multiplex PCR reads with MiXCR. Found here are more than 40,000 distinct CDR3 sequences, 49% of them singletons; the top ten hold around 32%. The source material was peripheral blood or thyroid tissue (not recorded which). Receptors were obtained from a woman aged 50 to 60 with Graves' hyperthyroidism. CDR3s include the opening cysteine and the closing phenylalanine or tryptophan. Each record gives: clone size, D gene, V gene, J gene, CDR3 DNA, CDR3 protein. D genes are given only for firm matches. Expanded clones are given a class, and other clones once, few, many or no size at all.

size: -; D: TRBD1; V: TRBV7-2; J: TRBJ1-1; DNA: TGTGCCAGCAACCTGGGGTGGGGACAGCCCCACACTGAAGCTTTCTTT; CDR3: CASNLGWGQPHTEAFF
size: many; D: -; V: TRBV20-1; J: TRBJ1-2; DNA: TGCAGTGCTAGCGGCGGAGGGAACTATGGCTACACCTTC; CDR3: CSASGGGNYGYTF
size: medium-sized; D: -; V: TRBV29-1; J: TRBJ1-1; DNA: TGCAGCGCGGGCCAGGGGAACACTGAAGCTTTCTTT; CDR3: CSAGQGNTEAFF
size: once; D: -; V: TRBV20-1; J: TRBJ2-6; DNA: TGCAGTGGCACTTCTGGGGCCAACGTCCTGGCTTTC; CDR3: CSGTSGANVLAF
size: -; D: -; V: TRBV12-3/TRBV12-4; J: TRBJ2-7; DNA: TGTGCCAGCAGTTCCGGGACGGCCGCCTACGAGCAGTACTTC; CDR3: CASSSGTAAYEQYF
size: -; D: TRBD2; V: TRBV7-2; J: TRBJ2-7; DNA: TGTGCCAGCAGTACCATAGCGGGTTTCTCCTACGAGCAGTACTTC; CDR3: CASSTIAGFSYEQYF
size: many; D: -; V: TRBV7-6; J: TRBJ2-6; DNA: TGTGCCAGCAGCCAAGCGGCGAGCCGAGGGGCCAACGTCCTGACTTTC; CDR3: CASSQAASRGANVLTF
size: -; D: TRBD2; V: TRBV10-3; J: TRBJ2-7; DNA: TGTGCCATCAGTTGGACTAGCGGGCACTCCTACGAGCAGTACTTC; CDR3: CAISWTSGHSYEQYF
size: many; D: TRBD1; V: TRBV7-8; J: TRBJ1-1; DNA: TGTGCCAGCAGCCAAAAACAGGGGGCCAGAGAAGCTTTCTTT; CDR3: CASSQKQGAREAFF
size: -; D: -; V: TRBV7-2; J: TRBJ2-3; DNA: TGTGCCAGCAGCTGGAACCCGAGACTTTGGGAGAGCACAGATACGCGGTATTTT; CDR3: CASSWNPRLWESTDTRYF
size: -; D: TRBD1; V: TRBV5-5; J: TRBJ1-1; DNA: TGTGCCAGCAGCTTGAACAGGGGGCAGCCTGAAGCTTTCTTT; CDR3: CASSLNRGQPEAFF